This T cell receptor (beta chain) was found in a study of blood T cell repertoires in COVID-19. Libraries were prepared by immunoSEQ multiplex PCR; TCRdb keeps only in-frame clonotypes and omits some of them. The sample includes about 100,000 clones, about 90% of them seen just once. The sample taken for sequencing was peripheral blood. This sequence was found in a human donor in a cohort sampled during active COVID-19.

The CDR3 DNA reads TGTGCCTGGACCACCTCGCCGGGAGGGCGGGCAGATACGCAGTATTTT. Its translation: CAWTTSPGGRADTQYF. The chain is built from TRBV30 and TRBJ2-3; 8 nucleotides align to TRBD2. CDR1 is GTSNPN and CDR2 is SVGIG in the germline V gene (reference sequence). V lost 4 bases and J lost 4; bases outside the gene matches: 13. The CDR3 covers 16 residues.